The subject of this entry is one T cell receptor (beta chain). The data were produced by immunoSEQ multiplex PCR, yet TCRdb's version contains in-frame clones alone and is incomplete. The sample has 70,000 to 75,000 clones, roughly 92% seen once; the top ten hold roughly 1.9%. These data come from a study of T cell changes during pregnancy in multiple sclerosis. The CDR3 is made up of 15 amino acids. Per the germline V gene, CDR1 is SGDLS and CDR2 is YYNGEE. Trimming cost V 1 base and J 5 bases; bases outside gene matches: 8. Sequenced material: peripheral blood, taken in the second trimester of pregnancy. The chain carries TRBV9 and TRBJ1-2, with 7 bases identical to TRBD1. The receptor was isolated from a female donor with multiple sclerosis, enrolled in a pregnancy study. The CDR3 nucleotides are TGTGCCAGCAGCGTACAATCCAGGGGGTCATATGGCTACACCTTC. Protein product: CASSVQSRGSYGYTF.